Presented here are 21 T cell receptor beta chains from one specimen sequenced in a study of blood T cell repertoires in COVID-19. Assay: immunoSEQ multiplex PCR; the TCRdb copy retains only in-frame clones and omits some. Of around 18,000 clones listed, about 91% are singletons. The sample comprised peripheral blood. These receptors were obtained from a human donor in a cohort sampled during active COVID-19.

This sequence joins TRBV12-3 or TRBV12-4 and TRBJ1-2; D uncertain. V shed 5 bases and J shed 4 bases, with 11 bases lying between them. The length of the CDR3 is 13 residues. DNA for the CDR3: TGTGCCAGCAGTGCCCGCGACATCTATGGCTACACCTTC. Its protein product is CASSARDIYGYTF.

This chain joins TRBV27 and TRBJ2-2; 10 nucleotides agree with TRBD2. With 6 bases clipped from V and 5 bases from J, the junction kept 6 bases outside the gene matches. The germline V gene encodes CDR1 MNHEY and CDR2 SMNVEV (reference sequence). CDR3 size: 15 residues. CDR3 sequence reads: CASSQGLALTGELFF. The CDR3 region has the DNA TGTGCCAGCAGCCAGGGACTAGCGTTGACCGGGGAGCTGTTTTTT.

CDR3 bases: TGTGCCAGTAGTAGCCAGGCAGGCACTGAAGCTTTCTTT. It yields the protein CASSSQAGTEAFF. The chain joins TRBV19 to TRBJ1-1; D ambiguous. The CDR3 runs 13 residues. V shed 4 bases and J shed 4 bases, with 10 bases lying between them. Germline assignment: CDR1 LNHDA and CDR2 SQIVND (reference sequence).

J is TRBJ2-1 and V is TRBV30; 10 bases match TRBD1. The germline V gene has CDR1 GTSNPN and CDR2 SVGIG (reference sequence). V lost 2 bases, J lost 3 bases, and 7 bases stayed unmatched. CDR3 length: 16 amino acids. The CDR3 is CAWSQTGTGVYNEQFF. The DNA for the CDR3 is TGTGCCTGGAGTCAGACCGGGACAGGGGTCTACAATGAGCAGTTCTTC.

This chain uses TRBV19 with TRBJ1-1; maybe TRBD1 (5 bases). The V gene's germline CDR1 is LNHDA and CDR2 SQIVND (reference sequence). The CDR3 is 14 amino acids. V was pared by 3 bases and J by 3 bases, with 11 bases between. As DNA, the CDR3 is TGTGCCAGTAGTATCGGGGGGAGGGACACTGAAGCTTTCTTT. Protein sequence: CASSIGGRDTEAFF.

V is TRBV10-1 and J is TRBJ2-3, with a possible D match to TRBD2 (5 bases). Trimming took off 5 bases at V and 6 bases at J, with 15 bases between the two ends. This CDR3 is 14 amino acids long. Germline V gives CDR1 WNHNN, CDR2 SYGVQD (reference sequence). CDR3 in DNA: TGCGCCAGCAGTTCCCGGGGAAGGCGGGATACGCAGTATTTT. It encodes CASSSRGRRDTQYF.

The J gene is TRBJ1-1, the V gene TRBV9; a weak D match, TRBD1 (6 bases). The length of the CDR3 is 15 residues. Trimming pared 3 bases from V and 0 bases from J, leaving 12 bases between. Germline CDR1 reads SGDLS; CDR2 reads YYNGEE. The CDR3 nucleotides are TGTGCCAGCAGCGCTTTACAGGGCATGAACACTGAAGCTTTCTTT. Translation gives CASSALQGMNTEAFF.

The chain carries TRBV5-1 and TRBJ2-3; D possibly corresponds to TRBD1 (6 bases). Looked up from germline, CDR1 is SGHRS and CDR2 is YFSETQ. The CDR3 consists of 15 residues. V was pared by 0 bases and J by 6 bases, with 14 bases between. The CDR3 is CASSLESGDVDTQYF. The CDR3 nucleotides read TGCGCCAGCAGCTTGGAGTCAGGGGACGTCGATACGCAGTATTTT.

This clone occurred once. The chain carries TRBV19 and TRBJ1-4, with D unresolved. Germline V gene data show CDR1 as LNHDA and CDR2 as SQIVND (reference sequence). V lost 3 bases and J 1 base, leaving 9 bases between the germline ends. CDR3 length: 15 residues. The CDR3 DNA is TGTGCCAGTAGTATCAGAAGAGGAACTAATGAAAAACTGTTTTTT. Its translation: CASSIRRGTNEKLFF. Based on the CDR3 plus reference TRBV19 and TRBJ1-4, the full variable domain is DGGITQSPKYLFRKEGQNVTLSCEQNLNHDAMYWYRQDPGQGLRLIYYSQIVNDFQKGDIAEGYSVSREKKESFPLTVTSAQKNPTAFYLCASSIRRGTNEKLFFGSGTQLSVL.

In DNA, the CDR3 is TGTGCCAGCAGCTTACCAGGGGTCGGGGAGCTGTTTTTT. It codes for CASSLPGVGELFF. V gene TRBV7-6 combines with J gene TRBJ2-2; TRBD1 is a possible D gene (6 bases). Trimming took 2 bases from V and 7 from J, leaving 8 bases between them. The germline gives CDR1 SGHVS, CDR2 FNYEAQ. CDR3 length equals 13 residues.

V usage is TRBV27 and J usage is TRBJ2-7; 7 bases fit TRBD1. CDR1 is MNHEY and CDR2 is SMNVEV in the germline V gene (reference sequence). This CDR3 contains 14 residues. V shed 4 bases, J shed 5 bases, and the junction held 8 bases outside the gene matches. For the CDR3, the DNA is TGTGCCAGCAGTTCCACGACAGGGAGCCACGAGCAGTACTTC. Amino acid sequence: CASSSTTGSHEQYF.

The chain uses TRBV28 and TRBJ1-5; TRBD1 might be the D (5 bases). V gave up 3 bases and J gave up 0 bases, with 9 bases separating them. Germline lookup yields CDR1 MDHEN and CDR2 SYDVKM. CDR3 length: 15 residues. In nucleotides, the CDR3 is TGTGCCAGCAGTTTTGCGGGGGATAGCAATCAGCCCCAGCATTTT. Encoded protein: CASSFAGDSNQPQHF.

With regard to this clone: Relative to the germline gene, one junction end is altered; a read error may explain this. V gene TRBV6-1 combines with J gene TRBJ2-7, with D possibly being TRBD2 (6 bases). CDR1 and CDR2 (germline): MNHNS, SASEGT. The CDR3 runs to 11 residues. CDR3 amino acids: CASSEGRERVF. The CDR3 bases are TGTGCCAGCAGTGAAGGGAGGGAACGGGTCTTC.

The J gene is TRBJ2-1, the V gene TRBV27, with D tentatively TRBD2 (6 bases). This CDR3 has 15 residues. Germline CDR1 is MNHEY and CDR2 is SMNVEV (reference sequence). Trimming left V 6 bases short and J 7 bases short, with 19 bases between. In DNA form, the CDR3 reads TGTGCCAGCAGACTCTCCCGACGGGGGTTTAATGAGCAGTTCTTC. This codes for CASRLSRRGFNEQFF.

CDR3 sequence (DNA): TGTGCCAGCAGTCGCCGGGGGAGCGGGGGGTGGAATGAGCAGTTCTTC. Translation gives CASSRRGSGGWNEQFF. The chain uses TRBV7-2 and TRBJ2-1; 9 nucleotides match TRBD2. CDR1 and CDR2 from the germline V gene are SGHTA and FQGNSA. After removal of 6 bases from V and 7 bases from J, the junction contained 13 bases not matched to a gene. The CDR3 sequence is 16 residues long.

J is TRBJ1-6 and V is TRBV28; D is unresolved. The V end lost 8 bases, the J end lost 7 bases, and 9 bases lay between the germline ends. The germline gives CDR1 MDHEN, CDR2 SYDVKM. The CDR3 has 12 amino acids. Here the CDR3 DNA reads TGTGCCAGCTCCACGGGGAATTCACCCCTCCACTTT. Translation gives CASSTGNSPLHF.

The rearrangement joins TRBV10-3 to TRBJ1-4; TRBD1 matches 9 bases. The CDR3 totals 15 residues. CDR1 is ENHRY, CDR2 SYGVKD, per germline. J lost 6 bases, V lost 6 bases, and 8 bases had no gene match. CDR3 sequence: CAIRNTGGADEKLFF. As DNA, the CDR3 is TGTGCCATCAGGAACACAGGGGGCGCAGATGAAAAACTGTTTTTT.

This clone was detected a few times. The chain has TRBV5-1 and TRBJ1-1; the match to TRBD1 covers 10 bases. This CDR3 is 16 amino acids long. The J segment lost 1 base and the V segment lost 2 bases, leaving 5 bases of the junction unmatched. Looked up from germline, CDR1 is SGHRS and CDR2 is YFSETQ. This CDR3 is CASSFGTGVSNTEAFF. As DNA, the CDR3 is TGCGCCAGCAGCTTTGGGACAGGGGTGTCGAACACTGAAGCTTTCTTT.

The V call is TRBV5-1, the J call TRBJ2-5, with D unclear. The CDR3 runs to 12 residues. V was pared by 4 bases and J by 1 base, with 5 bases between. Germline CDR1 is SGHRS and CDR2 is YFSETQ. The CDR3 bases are TGCGCCAGCAGCCCGGGCCAAGAGACCCAGTACTTC. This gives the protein CASSPGQETQYF. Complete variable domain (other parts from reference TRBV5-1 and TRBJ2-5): KAGVTQTPRYLIKTRGQQVTLSCSPISGHRSVSWYQQTPGQGLQFLFEYFSETQRNKGNFPGRFSGRQFSNSRSEMNVSTLELGDSALYLCASSPGQETQYFGPGTRLLVL.

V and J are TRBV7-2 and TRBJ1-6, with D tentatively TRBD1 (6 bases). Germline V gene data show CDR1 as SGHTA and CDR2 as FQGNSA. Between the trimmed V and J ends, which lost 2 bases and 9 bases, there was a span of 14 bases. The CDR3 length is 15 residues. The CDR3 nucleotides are TGTGCCAGCAGCTTACAGGGGATGAGTGGTTCACCCCTCCACTTT. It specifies CASSLQGMSGSPLHF.

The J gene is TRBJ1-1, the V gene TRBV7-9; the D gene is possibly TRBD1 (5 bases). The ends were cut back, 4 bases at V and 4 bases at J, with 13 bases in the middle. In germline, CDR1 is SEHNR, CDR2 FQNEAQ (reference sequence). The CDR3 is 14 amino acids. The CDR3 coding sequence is TGTGCCAGCAGCTCTGAAGGGGAGGGCACTGAAGCTTTCTTT. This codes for CASSSEGEGTEAFF. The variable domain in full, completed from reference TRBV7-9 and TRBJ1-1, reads DTGVSQNPRHKITKRGQNVTFRCDPISEHNRLYWYRQTLGQGPEFLTYFQNEAQLEKSRLLSDRFSAERPKGSFSTLEIQRTEQGDSAMYLCASSSEGEGTEAFFGQGTRLTVV.